A single sample gave rise to the 16 T cell receptor beta chains below, sequenced in a study of cytomegalovirus exposure and HLA in healthy donors. Primers: 60 Vbeta forward and 13 Jbeta reverse. The method was immunoSEQ multiplex PCR; TCRdb's version includes in-frame clones alone and lacks a portion of them. The data show 80,000 to 90,000 clones, with about 75% seen just once and roughly 2% held by the top ten. Input material: PBMCs. The receptors here all came from a man aged 35 to 55 in good health and CMV-seronegative.

This rearrangement joins TRBV7-2 to TRBJ2-2; D call uncertain. Germline CDR1 reads SGHTA; CDR2 reads FQGNSA. The CDR3 covers 15 residues. The V end lost 1 base, the J end lost 2 bases, and 8 bases lay between the germline ends. The CDR3 DNA reads as TGTGCCAGCAGCTTAGATACCAGAAACACCGGGGAGCTGTTTTTT. This gives the protein CASSLDTRNTGELFF.

This chain links TRBV4-2 with TRBJ2-1; weak D call: TRBD1 (5 bases). CDR3 length: 16 residues. Germline V gene lookup returns CDR1 LGHNA and CDR2 YNFKEQ. With 4 bases removed from V and 2 bases from J, the gap between germline ends came to 15 bases. The CDR3 region has the DNA TGTGCCAGCAGCCCACAGACAGCCTCGGCCTACAATGAGCAGTTCTTC. Amino acids: CASSPQTASAYNEQFF.

This sequence joins TRBV28 and TRBJ2-7; 10 nucleotides agree with TRBD1. The trim removed 3 bases at V and 4 bases at J, leaving 21 bases unmatched. Germline CDR1 reads MDHEN; CDR2 reads SYDVKM. This CDR3 is 20 amino acids long. The CDR3 sequence: CASSLNLRDRGPELEYEQYF. The CDR3 DNA sequence: TGTGCCAGCAGTTTGAACCTCCGGGACAGGGGCCCCGAACTAGAGTACGAGCAGTACTTC.

The gene calls are TRBV6-5 and TRBJ2-1; 10 nucleotides align to TRBD2. CDR3 size: 16 residues. Germline V gives CDR1 MNHEY, CDR2 SVGAGI. Trimming cost V 4 bases and J 4 bases; bases outside gene matches: 7. The CDR3 DNA follows: TGTGCCAGCAGTTCAACACTAGCGGGAAGGTACAATGAGCAGTTCTTC. Residues: CASSSTLAGRYNEQFF.

The chain links TRBV28 to TRBJ2-7, with D perhaps TRBD1 (5 bases). From germline, CDR1 is MDHEN and CDR2 SYDVKM. The germline V and J ends were trimmed by 6 bases and 4 bases, with 16 bases remaining between them. The CDR3 is 14 residues long. The DNA of the CDR3 is TGTGCCAGCAGCTCCTCAGGGTCGTTTTACGAGCAGTACTTC. The encoded protein is CASSSSGSFYEQYF. The whole variable domain, remainder taken from reference TRBV28 and TRBJ2-7, is DVKVTQSSRYLVKRTGEKVFLECVQDMDHENMFWYRQDPGLGLRLIYFSYDVKMKEKGDIPEGYSVSREKKERFSLILESASTNQTSMYLCASSSSGSFYEQYFGPGTRLTVT.

This clone occurred once. The V call is TRBV7-2, the J call TRBJ2-7; 9 bases match TRBD2. This CDR3 contains 15 residues. The V gene end was trimmed by 5 bases and the J gene end by 0 bases; junction bases not matched to a gene: 5. Looked up from germline, CDR1 is SGHTA and CDR2 is FQGNSA. The CDR3 DNA follows: TGTGCCAGCAGCACTAGCGGGTTAGGCTCCTACGAGCAGTACTTC. It yields the protein CASSTSGLGSYEQYF.

The rearrangement uses TRBV5-6 and TRBJ2-7; 7 bases are shared with TRBD1. The V and J ends lost 4 bases and 4 bases, in that order; junction bases with no gene match: 5. The length of the CDR3 is 13 residues. Germline V gives CDR1 SGHDT, CDR2 YYEEEE. CDR3: CASSRDRNYEQYF. The CDR3 DNA reads as TGTGCCAGCAGCCGGGACAGAAATTACGAGCAGTACTTC.

This clone came up once. The J gene is TRBJ1-3, the V gene TRBV2; 8 nucleotides align to TRBD1. CDR1 SNHLY and CDR2 FYNNEI come from the germline V gene. J lost 0 bases, V lost 6 bases, and 4 bases had no gene match. The CDR3 length is 15 residues. This CDR3 is CASRGQATSGNTIYF. The CDR3 nucleotides are TGTGCCAGCAGGGGACAGGCTACCTCTGGAAACACCATATATTTT.

In its sample, this clone was seen a few times. V and J are TRBV9 and TRBJ2-3; 8 nucleotides align to TRBD2. V lost 4 bases to trimming and J lost 4 bases; unmatched junction nucleotides: 5. Germline V gene lookup returns CDR1 SGDLS and CDR2 YYNGEE. The CDR3 is 14 residues long. The CDR3 here is CASSPAGEADTQYF. CDR3 coding DNA: TGTGCCAGCAGCCCAGCGGGAGAGGCAGATACGCAGTATTTT.

This chain connects TRBV2 to TRBJ1-6, with TRBD1 matching over 9 bases. Trimming took 8 bases from V and 14 from J; bases not matched to a gene: 10. Germline CDR1 and CDR2: SNHLY and FYNNEI. The CDR3 is 13 residues long. The CDR3 protein is CASGRQGDFSLHF. CDR3 nucleotide sequence: TGTGCCAGCGGAAGACAGGGGGACTTTTCCCTCCACTTT. Full variable domain (outside the CDR3, taken from reference TRBV2 and TRBJ1-6): EPEVTQTPSHQVTQMGQEVILRCVPISNHLYFYWYRQILGQKVEFLVSFYNNEISEKSEIFDDQFSVERPDGSNFTLKIRSTKLEDSAMYFCASGRQGDFSLHFGNGTRLTVT.

This clone has just one count. This chain connects TRBV30 to TRBJ2-1; 9 bases agree with TRBD1. The CDR3 is 16 residues long. Germline lookup yields CDR1 GTSNPN and CDR2 SVGIG (reference sequence). Trimming took 0 bases from V and 4 from J; bases not matched to a gene: 7. The CDR3 loop reads CAWSVLQGAPYNEQFF. DNA of the CDR3: TGTGCCTGGAGTGTACTACAGGGGGCCCCTTACAATGAGCAGTTCTTC.

V usage is TRBV18 and J usage is TRBJ1-4, with D perhaps TRBD1 (6 bases). The ends were cut back, 3 bases at V and 8 bases at J, with 13 bases in the middle. The CDR3 is 14 amino acids. Per germline, CDR1 KGHSH and CDR2 LQKENI. CDR3 in DNA: TGTGCCAGCTCACCCCGGACAGTTGGAGAAAAACTGTTTTTT. It yields the protein CASSPRTVGEKLFF.

V usage is TRBV19 and J usage is TRBJ2-7, with 10 bases matching TRBD2. Germline assignment: CDR1 LNHDA and CDR2 SQIVND (reference sequence). This CDR3 comprises 17 residues. Trimming removed 0 bases from V and 0 bases from J; junction bases left unmatched: 5. The chain's CDR3 is CASSIEVTSGTSYEQYF. CDR3 sequence (DNA): TGTGCCAGTAGTATAGAGGTTACTAGCGGGACCTCCTACGAGCAGTACTTC. Using reference TRBV19 and TRBJ2-7 for the parts outside the CDR3, the full variable domain is DGGITQSPKYLFRKEGQNVTLSCEQNLNHDAMYWYRQDPGQGLRLIYYSQIVNDFQKGDIAEGYSVSREKKESFPLTVTSAQKNPTAFYLCASSIEVTSGTSYEQYFGPGTRLTVT.

The chain recombines TRBV5-1 with TRBJ2-7; D is ambiguous. Trimming removed 4 bases at V and 4 bases at J, with 9 bases between. The CDR3 is made up of 12 amino acids. Per the germline V gene, CDR1 is SGHRS and CDR2 is YFSETQ. The CDR3: CASSANSYEQYF. The CDR3 DNA reads TGCGCCAGCAGCGCGAACAGTTACGAGCAGTACTTC.

Note on this clone: At one end, the junction sequence differs from germline, possibly due to a read error. The chain is built from TRBV18 and TRBJ2-7, with TRBD2 as a possible D gene (5 bases). CDR1 and CDR2 (germline): KGHSH, LQKENI. The CDR3 has 14 residues. The CDR3 loop is CASSHDSSSSEQYF. The CDR3 coding sequence is TGTGCCAGCTCCCACGACTCTAGCTCCTCCGAGCAGTACTTC.

The chain combines TRBV6-6 with TRBJ2-7, with D possibly TRBD1 on 6 matching bases. Trimming stripped 10 bases from V and 2 bases from J, with 12 bases between. Germline CDR1 reads MNHNY; CDR2 reads SVGAGI (reference sequence). This CDR3 comprises 12 residues. CDR3 nucleotide sequence: TGTGCCACCAGGGCAGGGGCCTACGAGCAGTACTTC. Its translation is CATRAGAYEQYF.